One sample yielded the 29 T cell receptor beta chains listed below, sequenced in a study of blood T cell repertoires in COVID-19. Clones were read by immunoSEQ multiplex PCR, and TCRdb kept only the in-frame ones, dropping some. The repertoire holds roughly 70,000 clones, about nine tenths seen once, with 6.9% in the top ten. Input material: peripheral blood. These receptors all come from a human donor in a cohort sampled during active COVID-19.

This clone was observed a single time. This chain links TRBV29-1 with TRBJ2-1, with D maybe TRBD1 (5 bases). The CDR3 has 13 amino acids. CDR1 SQVTM and CDR2 ANQGSEA come from the germline V gene. V was cut by 4 bases and J by 7 bases, with 14 bases left in between. The CDR3 nucleotides are TGCAGCGTTGCAGGAAGGGGCAGGAATGAGCAGTTCTTC. Amino acid sequence: CSVAGRGRNEQFF.

The CDR3 sequence: CASSLDSRGEAFF. For the CDR3, the DNA is TGCGCCAGCAGCTTAGATTCTAGGGGTGAAGCTTTCTTT. The chain is built from TRBV5-1 and TRBJ1-1, with D possibly being TRBD1 (5 bases). The germline V gene encodes CDR1 SGHRS and CDR2 YFSETQ. The CDR3 is 13 residues long. Deletions cut 2 bases from V and 7 bases from J, with 12 bases between. Full variable domain (remainder filled in from reference TRBV5-1 and TRBJ1-1): KAGVTQTPRYLIKTRGQQVTLSCSPISGHRSVSWYQQTPGQGLQFLFEYFSETQRNKGNFPGRFSGRQFSNSRSEMNVSTLELGDSALYLCASSLDSRGEAFFGQGTRLTVV.

The chain employs TRBV5-1 and TRBJ1-3; 8 bases match TRBD1. The CDR3 consists of 17 residues. Germline CDR1 reads SGHRS; CDR2 reads YFSETQ. The junction had 9 bases not matched to a gene; V was cut back by 0 bases and J by 4 bases. CDR3 DNA: TGCGCCAGCAGCTTGGACATTTCGACAGGGGTCGGAAACACCATATATTTT. Amino acid sequence: CASSLDISTGVGNTIYF.

The V gene is TRBV18, the J gene TRBJ1-1; a possible D gene is TRBD1 (5 bases). The CDR3 contains 14 residues. Germline V gives CDR1 KGHSH, CDR2 LQKENI. V was shortened by 10 bases and J by 4 bases, with 19 bases between the two germline ends. The CDR3, as DNA: TGTGCCACTATAAAGACGGGGGGAGGCACTGAAGCTTTCTTT. This encodes CATIKTGGGTEAFF. The variable domain in full, with the rest retrieved from reference TRBV18 and TRBJ1-1, is NAGVMQNPRHLVRRRGQEARLRCSPMKGHSHVYWYRQLPEEGLKFMVYLQKENIIDESGMPKERFSAEFPKEGPSILRIQQVVRGDSAAYFCATIKTGGGTEAFFGQGTRLTVV.

This sequence joins TRBV6-2 or TRBV6-3 and TRBJ1-3, with D possibly TRBD1 on 6 matching bases. In germline, CDR1 is MNHEY, CDR2 SVGEGT. The CDR3 totals 15 residues. The V end lost 6 bases, the J end lost 2 bases, and 14 bases lay between the germline ends. CDR3 sequence: CASSNRAGAGNTIYF. CDR3 in DNA: TGTGCCAGCAGCAACCGCGCAGGGGCTGGAAACACCATATATTTT.

The rearrangement joins TRBV9 to TRBJ1-6; D is unresolved. The germline gives CDR1 SGDLS, CDR2 YYNGEE. The CDR3 sequence is 14 residues long. V was clipped by 2 bases and J by 5 bases, with 8 bases between them. The CDR3 nucleotides read TGTGCCAGCAGCGTCACAGATAATAATTCACCCCTCCACTTT. This codes for CASSVTDNNSPLHF.

This rearrangement joins TRBV10-3 to TRBJ2-1, with 7 nucleotides matching TRBD2. Trimming took 6 bases from V and 0 from J; bases not matched to a gene: 8. This CDR3 spans 16 amino acids. From germline, CDR1 is ENHRY and CDR2 SYGVKD. CDR3 nucleotides: TGTGCCATCAGCCCCCGAGCGGGGAACTCCTACAATGAGCAGTTCTTC. Translating it yields CAISPRAGNSYNEQFF.

This clone was detected many times. CDR3 region: CASSWALGGEQYF. Written as DNA, the CDR3 is TGTGCCAGTAGTTGGGCCCTGGGGGGCGAGCAGTACTTC. The chain recombines TRBV19 with TRBJ2-7; a weak D match, TRBD2 (6 bases). From germline, CDR1 is LNHDA and CDR2 SQIVND (reference sequence). The CDR3 consists of 13 residues. Trimming pared 5 bases from V and 6 bases from J, leaving 14 bases between.

CDR3 in DNA: TGCGCCAGCATCCTCCTGGGGGGGGAGAATGAGCAGTTCTTC. It specifies CASILLGGENEQFF. The genes are TRBV5-1 and TRBJ2-1; the match to TRBD2 covers 7 bases. The germline gives CDR1 SGHRS, CDR2 YFSETQ. J lost 7 bases, V lost 6 bases, and 10 bases had no gene match. The CDR3 loop spans 14 amino acids.

The rearrangement uses TRBV15 and TRBJ1-5, with a tentative D call TRBD1 (5 bases). The CDR3 has 15 residues. V was pared by 0 bases and J by 4 bases, with 10 bases between. CDR1 is LNHNV, CDR2 YYDKDF, per germline (reference sequence). CDR3 sequence reads: CATSRDRTGNQPQHF. CDR3 DNA: TGTGCCACCAGCAGAGATAGAACAGGTAATCAGCCCCAGCATTTT.

This clone was detected once. This chain joins TRBV5-1 and TRBJ2-2; D is unclear. This CDR3 has 12 residues. V dropped 2 bases and J dropped 8 bases, with 7 bases sitting between them. Germline-derived CDR1 and CDR2 are SGHRS and YFSETQ. The CDR3 loop is CASSFKSGELFF. The CDR3 coding sequence is TGCGCCAGCAGCTTTAAATCGGGGGAGCTGTTTTTT.

Note on this clone: At one end, the junction sequence differs from germline, possibly due to a read error. CDR3 protein: CASSPKVWLASQETQYF. CDR3 sequence (DNA): TGTGCTAGCAGCCCGAAGGTCTGGCTAGCGAGCCAAGAGACCCAGTACTTC. This chain connects TRBV7-7 to TRBJ2-5; weak D call: TRBD2 (6 bases). This CDR3 comprises 17 residues. Looked up from germline, CDR1 is SSHAT and CDR2 is FNYEAQ (reference sequence).

The J gene is TRBJ2-3, the V gene TRBV7-9; D perhaps matches TRBD2 (6 bases). The CDR3 sequence is 14 residues long. The germline gives CDR1 SEHNR, CDR2 FQNEAQ (reference sequence). Trimming removed 5 bases at V and 1 base at J, with 10 bases between. In nucleotides, the CDR3 is TGTGCCAGCAGCCCTCCGGGGGGCACAGATACGCAGTATTTT. It specifies CASSPPGGTDTQYF.

In its sample, this clone was seen once. V and J are TRBV6-2 or TRBV6-3 and TRBJ2-7, with 7 bases lining up with TRBD1. V was pared by 6 bases and J by 0 bases, with 5 bases of the junction left unmatched. Per the germline V gene, CDR1 is MNHEY and CDR2 is SVGEGT. This CDR3 has 14 residues. Here the CDR3 reads CASSAGGPSYEQYF. In DNA form, the CDR3 reads TGTGCCAGCAGCGCAGGGGGACCCTCCTACGAGCAGTACTTC.

The chain has TRBV5-1 and TRBJ1-5; D gene ambiguous. There are 14 residues in the CDR3. Per germline, CDR1 SGHRS and CDR2 YFSETQ. V was shortened by 0 bases and J by 0 bases, with 4 bases between the two germline ends. The DNA for the CDR3 is TGCGCCAGCAGCTTGGACAGTAGCAATCAGCCCCAGCATTTT. This encodes CASSLDSSNQPQHF.

This chain joins TRBV4-1 and TRBJ2-3; D is uncertain. V dropped 0 bases and J dropped 1 base, with 5 bases sitting between them. Germline V gene data show CDR1 as MGHRA and CDR2 as YSYEKL. This CDR3 is 14 amino acids long. CDR3 in DNA: TGCGCCAGCAGCCAAGAGCGAGGCACAGATACGCAGTATTTT. Translated: CASSQERGTDTQYF.

V gene TRBV29-1 combines with J gene TRBJ2-5; D gene unclear. CDR1 and CDR2 from the germline V gene are SQVTM and ANQGSEA. With 4 bases removed from V and 5 bases from J, the gap between germline ends came to 14 bases. The CDR3 totals 13 residues. Written as DNA, the CDR3 is TGCAGCGTTGGAGACCCAGGCAGGGAGACCCAGTACTTC. Translation: CSVGDPGRETQYF.

The chain links TRBV10-2 to TRBJ2-5; 7 bases align to TRBD1. The V segment lost 4 bases and the J segment 4 bases; nucleotides outside the gene matches: 6. The CDR3 length is 14 residues. Per the germline V gene, CDR1 is WSHSY and CDR2 is SAAADI. For the CDR3, the DNA is TGCGCCAGCAGTGGCCCAGGGGGTGGAGAGACCCAGTACTTC. This translates into CASSGPGGGETQYF.

The rearrangement uses TRBV6-6 and TRBJ1-6; D ambiguous. Germline V CDR1 and CDR2: MNHNY, SVGAGI (reference sequence). Trimming removed 6 bases at V and 0 bases at J, with 9 bases between. CDR3 length equals 15 residues. The CDR3 DNA follows: TGTGCCAGCAGCCTCTTTAGCTCCTATAATTCACCCCTCCACTTT. Translation gives CASSLFSSYNSPLHF.

The V and J genes are TRBV11-2 and TRBJ2-5; the D gene is possibly TRBD1 (5 bases). V shed 7 bases and J shed 5 bases, with 14 bases lying between them. Germline assignment: CDR1 SGHAT and CDR2 FQNNGV. CDR3 length: 13 residues. This CDR3 is CASTTDRRETQYF. CDR3 nucleotides: TGTGCCAGCACCACCGACAGACGGGAGACCCAGTACTTC.

The chain combines TRBV15 with TRBJ2-5, with TRBD2 identical over 9 bases. The junction had 6 bases not matched to a gene; V was cut back by 2 bases and J by 2 bases. CDR1 and CDR2 (germline): LNHNV, YYDKDF (reference sequence). This CDR3 comprises 16 residues. CDR3 sequence reads: CATSRPILAGQETQYF. Here the CDR3 DNA reads TGTGCCACCAGCAGACCTATCCTAGCGGGGCAAGAGACCCAGTACTTC.

V gene TRBV3-1 (or the pseudogene TRBV3-2) combines with J gene TRBJ2-3; 10 bases agree with TRBD2. Losses at the gene ends were 5 bases for V and 5 bases for J; bases not matched to a gene: 19. CDR3 length: 19 amino acids. CDR1 LGHDT and CDR2 YNNKEL come from the germline V gene (reference sequence). The CDR3 here is CASSAEPPGERGGEDTQYF. CDR3 coding DNA: TGTGCCAGCAGCGCCGAGCCCCCGGGGGAGCGGGGGGGTGAAGATACGCAGTATTTT.

The CDR3 sequence is CASARGRGLGTGELFF. In DNA, the CDR3 is TGTGCCAGCGCTAGAGGCAGGGGGCTAGGCACCGGGGAGCTGTTTTTT. The chain has TRBV7-2 and TRBJ2-2; 8 positions match TRBD1. This CDR3 has 16 amino acids. V trimming: 8 bases; J trimming: 4 bases; junction bases outside the gene matches: 12. Per the germline V gene, CDR1 is SGHTA and CDR2 is FQGNSA.

V and J are TRBV11-2 and TRBJ1-2, with a possible D match to TRBD1 (6 bases). The V gene's germline CDR1 is SGHAT and CDR2 FQNNGV. The CDR3 consists of 14 residues. Trimming cost V 5 bases and J 8 bases, with 18 bases left between them. As DNA, the CDR3 is TGTGCCAGCAGCCTACAACAGGGTTCGGGGGGCTACACCTTC. It codes for CASSLQQGSGGYTF.

The chain is built from TRBV29-1 and TRBJ2-2; no reliable D call. CDR3 length: 14 amino acids. V was pared by 7 bases and J by 0 bases, with 12 bases between. Germline CDR1 SQVTM, CDR2 ANQGSEA. CDR3: CSAVEASNTGELFF. CDR3 nucleotide sequence: TGCAGCGCCGTCGAAGCTTCGAACACCGGGGAGCTGTTTTTT.

The chain couples TRBV7-8 to TRBJ1-1; D gene uncertain. The CDR3 runs 14 residues. The germline V gene encodes CDR1 SGHVS and CDR2 FQNEAQ. Trimming shortened V by 3 bases and J by 1 base, and 9 bases separated the two germline ends. The CDR3 region is CASSFSTTNTEAFF. CDR3 in DNA: TGTGCCAGCAGCTTCTCCACAACGAACACTGAAGCTTTCTTT.

The J gene is TRBJ1-1, the V gene TRBV29-1; D call uncertain. Germline CDR1 reads SQVTM; CDR2 reads ANQGSEA. The CDR3 sequence is 12 residues long. V dropped 7 bases and J dropped 1 base, with 10 bases sitting between them. CDR3 bases: TGCAGCGGCTCGGACTCGAACACTGAAGCTTTCTTT. This codes for CSGSDSNTEAFF.

The CDR3, as DNA: TGTGCCAGCAGTTCTGAGACAGGGGACTATGGCTACACCTTC. It specifies CASSSETGDYGYTF. This chain connects TRBV27 to TRBJ1-2; 8 nucleotides match TRBD1. Germline V gives CDR1 MNHEY, CDR2 SMNVEV (reference sequence). The CDR3 is 14 residues long. The J segment lost 3 bases and the V segment lost 4 bases, leaving 4 bases of the junction unmatched.

The chain combines TRBV28 with TRBJ2-5; 7 bases are shared with TRBD2. In germline, CDR1 is MDHEN, CDR2 SYDVKM. With V trimmed by 3 bases and J by 4 bases, 5 bases remained unmatched. The CDR3 is 14 residues long. The CDR3 DNA sequence: TGTGCCAGCAGTTTGTCGACTAGCATAGAGACCCAGTACTTC. It is translated as CASSLSTSIETQYF. The full variable domain, in which reference TRBV28 and TRBJ2-5 provide the parts outside the CDR3, is DVKVTQSSRYLVKRTGEKVFLECVQDMDHENMFWYRQDPGLGLRLIYFSYDVKMKEKGDIPEGYSVSREKKERFSLILESASTNQTSMYLCASSLSTSIETQYFGPGTRLLVL.